Each of the 26 T cell receptor beta chains below was sequenced from the same sample in a study of cytomegalovirus exposure and HLA in healthy donors. Clones were sequenced by immunoSEQ multiplex PCR, and TCRdb holds only the in-frame ones, with some missing. The sample shows 180,000 or so clones, 86% of them seen only once. Sequenced: PBMCs. These receptors were collected from a man aged 30 to 45 in good health and CMV-seropositive.

The genes are TRBV11-1 and TRBJ1-2, with TRBD1 as a possible D gene (5 bases). The CDR3 has 13 amino acids. Germline CDR1 and CDR2: SGHAT and FQDESV (reference sequence). V lost 5 bases and J 5 bases, leaving 12 bases between the germline ends. For the CDR3, the DNA is TGTGCCAGCAGCGCAGGGAGGGGATATGGCTACACCTTC. Its translation: CASSAGRGYGYTF.

The chain is built from TRBV5-1 and TRBJ2-7; D is ambiguous. The CDR3 extends over 13 amino acids. Germline V gene lookup returns CDR1 SGHRS and CDR2 YFSETQ. V lost 1 base, J lost 5 bases, and 10 bases lay in between. DNA for the CDR3: TGCGCCAGCAGCTTGACCCCCCAAGACGAGCAGTACTTC. It yields the protein CASSLTPQDEQYF.

The chain has TRBV19 and TRBJ2-1, with D tentatively TRBD1 (6 bases). The V end was cut by 5 bases, the J end by 9 bases, with 23 bases between. The CDR3 loop spans 16 amino acids. Looked up from germline, CDR1 is LNHDA and CDR2 is SQIVND (reference sequence). CDR3 region: CASSGPTGFRPSEQFF. CDR3 bases: TGTGCCAGTAGTGGCCCGACAGGTTTCCGTCCTAGTGAGCAGTTCTTC.

This chain uses TRBV18 with TRBJ2-2, with D possibly TRBD2 on 5 matching bases. This CDR3 spans 14 amino acids. The germline CDR1 and CDR2 sequences are KGHSH and LQKENI. With 5 bases removed from V and 2 bases from J, the gap between germline ends came to 9 bases. In nucleotides, the CDR3 is TGTGCCAGCTCATATAGCGTAAACACCGGGGAGCTGTTTTTT. It encodes CASSYSVNTGELFF.

This clone was seen just once. The V gene is TRBV27, the J gene TRBJ1-4; TRBD1 matches at 9 bases. The CDR3 spans 14 residues. Germline V gives CDR1 MNHEY, CDR2 SMNVEV (reference sequence). The junction had 3 bases not matched to a gene; V was cut back by 5 bases and J by 5 bases. The CDR3 protein is CASSTDRGNEKLFF. In DNA form, the CDR3 reads TGTGCCAGCAGTACGGACAGGGGCAATGAAAAACTGTTTTTT.

Written as DNA, the CDR3 is TGTGCCAGCAGTTACCAGGTTGTCAGGGCCTACGAGCAGTACTTC. Protein product: CASSYQVVRAYEQYF. V usage is TRBV6-5 and J usage is TRBJ2-7; D may be TRBD1 (5 bases). Germline V gene sequence: CDR1 MNHEY, CDR2 SVGAGI. This CDR3 contains 15 residues. V gave up 2 bases and J gave up 2 bases, with 13 bases separating them.

The gene calls are TRBV7-2 and TRBJ1-1; maybe TRBD1 (6 bases). The V gene's germline CDR1 is SGHTA and CDR2 FQGNSA. This CDR3 is built from 14 residues. With 5 bases removed from V and 4 bases from J, the gap between germline ends came to 14 bases. The CDR3 DNA is TGTGCCAGCAGCCCCGGGGGCCAGGGCACTGAAGCTTTCTTT. This gives the protein CASSPGGQGTEAFF.

V usage is TRBV7-2 and J usage is TRBJ2-5, with 10 bases identical to TRBD1. Germline-derived CDR1 and CDR2 are SGHTA and FQGNSA. After removal of 5 bases from V and 5 bases from J, the junction contained 8 bases not matched to a gene. There are 15 residues in the CDR3. CDR3 sequence reads: CASSPRTGGWETQYF. CDR3 coding DNA: TGTGCCAGCAGCCCCAGGACAGGGGGGTGGGAGACCCAGTACTTC.

The V and J genes are TRBV6-6 and TRBJ1-3; maybe TRBD1 (6 bases). Germline V gene sequence: CDR1 MNHNY, CDR2 SVGAGI (reference sequence). V lost 0 bases and J lost 3, with 12 bases in between. There are 16 residues in the CDR3. CDR3 amino acids: CASSYSGRGIGNTIYF. The CDR3 region has the DNA TGTGCCAGCAGTTACTCTGGCAGGGGCATTGGAAACACCATATATTTT.

The DNA of the CDR3 is TGTGCCAGCAGTGGAAGGACAGGGGAGAGGACCACTGAAGCTTTCTTT. The encoded protein is CASSGRTGERTTEAFF. J is TRBJ1-1 and V is TRBV25-1; 9 nucleotides match TRBD1. This CDR3 is built from 16 residues. The ends lost 4 bases at V and 4 bases at J; junction bases unmatched: 10. Germline-derived CDR1 and CDR2 are MGHDK and SYGVNS.

The chain has TRBV5-1 and TRBJ2-5; 9 bases map to TRBD1. V dropped 4 bases and J dropped 5; count of bases not matched to a gene: 3. The CDR3 is made up of 13 amino acids. Germline CDR1 is SGHRS and CDR2 is YFSETQ. The CDR3 nucleotides are TGCGCCAGCAGCGGGACAGGGTTTGAGACCCAGTACTTC. As protein: CASSGTGFETQYF.

The genes are TRBV4-1 and TRBJ2-7; the D gene is possibly TRBD2 (5 bases). This CDR3 has 13 residues. Germline-derived CDR1 and CDR2 are MGHRA and YSYEKL. With 1 base removed from V and 2 bases from J, the gap between germline ends came to 6 bases. DNA of the CDR3: TGCGCCAGCAGCCAAGTCGGGACCTACGAGCAGTACTTC. Its protein is CASSQVGTYEQYF.

This chain uses TRBV9 with TRBJ2-2; the D is unclear. The V and J ends lost 1 base and 1 base respectively, with 14 bases between them. CDR3 length equals 17 residues. The V gene's germline CDR1 is SGDLS and CDR2 YYNGEE. The CDR3 DNA sequence: TGTGCCAGCAGCGTATCCCACCGAGAGAGGAACACCGGGGAGCTGTTTTTT. This sequence encodes CASSVSHRERNTGELFF.

This chain connects TRBV4-1 to TRBJ2-7; D is perhaps TRBD1 or TRBD2 (5 bases each). The CDR3 covers 17 residues. V was pared by 0 bases and J by 6 bases, with 21 bases between. CDR1 is MGHRA and CDR2 is YSYEKL in the germline V gene. The DNA of the CDR3 is TGCGCCAGCAGCCAAGATTTTAGAGGGGCCACCCCGGGCGAGCAGTACTTC. Amino acids: CASSQDFRGATPGEQYF.

J is TRBJ2-3 and V is TRBV9; tentatively, D is TRBD2 (5 bases). CDR1 SGDLS and CDR2 YYNGEE come from the germline V gene. Trimming shortened V by 0 bases and J by 7 bases, and 15 bases separated the two germline ends. This CDR3 comprises 15 residues. The CDR3 loop is CASSVAGAVLNTQYF. The CDR3 DNA sequence: TGTGCCAGCAGCGTAGCTGGAGCGGTCCTCAATACGCAGTATTTT.

The chain has TRBV30 and TRBJ2-2; D possibly uses TRBD1 or TRBD2 (5 bases each). V dropped 3 bases and J dropped 1 base, with 12 bases sitting between them. The CDR3 has 15 residues. Germline V CDR1 and CDR2: GTSNPN, SVGIG (reference sequence). The CDR3 DNA reads TGTGCCTGGAGACTTGGGACCGGGAACACCGGGGAGCTGTTTTTT. Translated, it gives CAWRLGTGNTGELFF.

A single count supports this clone. The chain couples TRBV5-1 to TRBJ2-3; 11 nucleotides align to TRBD2. Per the germline V gene, CDR1 is SGHRS and CDR2 is YFSETQ. The CDR3 has 14 residues. The junction had 2 bases not matched to a gene; V was cut back by 8 bases and J by 0 bases. CDR3 amino acids: CASRTSGSTDTQYF. In nucleotides, the CDR3 is TGCGCCAGTAGGACTAGCGGGAGCACAGATACGCAGTATTTT.

The chain combines TRBV7-9 with TRBJ2-2; D is uncertain. The germline V gene has CDR1 SEHNR and CDR2 FQNEAQ (reference sequence). V shed 2 bases and J shed 6 bases, with 10 bases lying between them. This CDR3 has 14 amino acids. The chain's CDR3 is CASSLSAVPGELFF. CDR3 nucleotides: TGTGCCAGCAGCTTATCGGCAGTCCCCGGGGAGCTGTTTTTT.

This clone was seen a handful of times. The rearrangement links TRBV29-1 to TRBJ2-7; D is unresolved. The length of the CDR3 is 12 residues. Germline V CDR1 and CDR2: SQVTM, ANQGSEA. Deletions cut 2 bases from V and 1 base from J, with 6 bases between. The CDR3: CSVEHSSYEQYF. The CDR3 DNA sequence: TGCAGCGTTGAACACAGTTCCTACGAGCAGTACTTC.

V and J are TRBV11-3 and TRBJ2-7, with 14 bases aligning to TRBD2. CDR1 and CDR2 from the germline V gene are SGHNT and YENEEA. This CDR3 is built from 19 residues. Trimming took 2 bases from V and 1 from J; bases not matched to a gene: 10. CDR3 region: CASSLPLGTSGGFSYEQYF. The CDR3, as DNA: TGTGCCAGCAGCTTACCTCTCGGGACTAGCGGGGGATTTTCCTACGAGCAGTACTTC.

The V gene is TRBV6-1, the J gene TRBJ1-5; D is perhaps TRBD1 (6 bases). Germline lookup yields CDR1 MNHNS and CDR2 SASEGT. The V end lost 2 bases, the J end lost 4 bases, and 6 bases lay between the germline ends. The CDR3 loop spans 13 amino acids. Here the CDR3 DNA reads TGTGCCAGCAGTGAAACAGGGAATCAGCCCCAGCATTTT. Translated: CASSETGNQPQHF.

The chain combines TRBV6-6 with TRBJ2-7; possibly TRBD1 for D (6 bases). Trimming shortened V by 7 bases and J by 2 bases, and 21 bases separated the two germline ends. Germline CDR1 and CDR2: MNHNY and SVGAGI (reference sequence). The CDR3 runs 16 residues. CDR3 nucleotides: TGTGCCAGCACCGTTCTTCGGGCAGGGGATCCCTACGAGCAGTACTTC. It codes for CASTVLRAGDPYEQYF.

The V and J genes are TRBV6-1 and TRBJ2-7; D is unresolved. Germline lookup yields CDR1 MNHNS and CDR2 SASEGT. This CDR3 comprises 14 residues. Deletions cut 7 bases from V and 0 bases from J, with 13 bases between. This CDR3 reads CASTTQQNSYEQYF. The DNA for the CDR3 is TGTGCCAGCACAACGCAGCAGAACTCCTACGAGCAGTACTTC.

This clone was seen a handful of times. CDR3 nucleotide sequence: TGTGCCAGCAGTTTCGGGACTGATTCGTACGAGCAGTACTTC. Its translation is CASSFGTDSYEQYF. The chain has TRBV28 and TRBJ2-7; a possible D gene is TRBD2 (6 bases). V gave up 3 bases and J gave up 4 bases, with 13 bases separating them. Per the germline V gene, CDR1 is MDHEN and CDR2 is SYDVKM. This CDR3 has 14 residues.

A single count supports this clone. The CDR3 is CASSSYRTGSYEQYF. The CDR3 coding sequence is TGTGCCAGCAGTTCATACCGGACAGGGTCCTACGAGCAGTACTTC. The genes are TRBV28 and TRBJ2-7; TRBD1 matches at 8 bases. This CDR3 is built from 15 residues. Germline values: CDR1 MDHEN, CDR2 SYDVKM. With 4 bases clipped from V and 1 base from J, the junction kept 6 bases outside the gene matches.

Notes on this clone: This sample also contains other DNA sequences that code for the same CDR3. This chain joins TRBV4-3 and TRBJ1-1; TRBD1 matches at 9 bases. Germline V lookup: CDR1 LGHNA, CDR2 YSLEER. The CDR3 is made up of 15 amino acids. Trimming at V came to 4 bases and at J to 1 base, leaving 4 bases not matched to a gene. Here the CDR3 DNA reads TGCGCCAGCAGCCCGGGGACAGGGCGGAACACTGAAGCTTTCTTT. This gives the protein CASSPGTGRNTEAFF.